These T cell receptor beta chains were read from a single sample in a study of control samples from healthy donors and cancer patients. Clones were sequenced by immunoSEQ multiplex PCR, and TCRdb holds only the in-frame ones, with some missing. The table shows about 75,000 clones, with approximately 88% occurring only once. The source material was blood. These receptors all come from a man aged 45-65 years in good health. Both conserved end residues are part of each CDR3. D genes are given only for firm matches. The size field is filled for only some rows; it gives once, few, many or a size class.

j_call d_call v_call clone_size cdr3_aa cdr3_nt
TRBJ2-5 - TRBV25-1 - CASSDLGGQETQYF TGTGCCAGCAGTGATCTGGGAGGCCAAGAGACCCAGTACTTC
TRBJ1-6 - TRBV9 - CASSVGIGGDGTNSPLHF TGTGCCAGCAGCGTAGGCATTGGGGGCGACGGTACTAATTCACCCCTCCACTTT
TRBJ2-3 TRBD2 TRBV5-1 - CASSQTSGDTDTQYF TGCGCCAGCAGTCAGACTAGCGGAGACACAGATACGCAGTATTTT
TRBJ1-3 - TRBV11-3 - CASSLAWGPGNTIYF TGTGCCAGCAGCCTAGCCTGGGGTCCTGGAAACACCATATATTTT
TRBJ2-1 TRBD2 TRBV7-6 few CASSLGTRLFSEQFF TGTGCCAGCAGCTTAGGGACTAGGCTCTTTAGTGAGCAGTTCTTC
TRBJ1-5 - TRBV13 - CASSRGSQPQHF TGTGCCAGCAGCAGGGGGAGTCAGCCCCAGCATTTT
TRBJ1-6 TRBD1 TRBV25-1 - CASRLRQGGSPLHF TGTGCCAGCAGATTACGACAGGGAGGCTCACCCCTCCACTTT
TRBJ2-3 TRBD1 TRBV4-1 - CASSQDTTGTSTDTQYF TGCGCCAGCAGCCAAGATACGACAGGGACAAGCACAGATACGCAGTATTTT
TRBJ2-5 TRBD2 TRBV6-5 once CASSWGLQETQYF TGTGCCAGCAGTTGGGGACTACAAGAGACCCAGTACTTC
TRBJ2-1 - TRBV5-1 - CASSDEDNRQFF TGCGCCAGCAGCGATGAGGACAACCGACAGTTCTTC
TRBJ2-5 - TRBV12-3/TRBV12-4 - CASRDGITETQYF TGTGCCAGCAGAGACGGGATAACAGAGACCCAGTACTTC
TRBJ2-2 - TRBV6-5 - CASRRLVLTGELFF TGTGCCAGCAGGAGACTAGTCTTGACCGGGGAGCTGTTTTTT
TRBJ1-4 - TRBV29-1 - CSVEEFGRDQSEKLFF TGCAGCGTTGAAGAGTTCGGAAGGGACCAGAGTGAAAAACTGTTTTTT
TRBJ1-6 - TRBV6-5 - CASSPETDNSPLHF TGTGCCAGCAGTCCCGAGACAGATAATTCACCCCTCCACTTT
TRBJ2-3 TRBD2 TRBV3-1/TRBV3-2 once CASSTSGSFSDTQYF TGTGCCAGCAGCACTAGCGGGAGTTTCTCAGATACGCAGTATTTT
TRBJ2-7 TRBD2 TRBV30 medium-sized CAWSVGLSEQYF TGTGCCTGGAGTGTGGGACTAAGCGAGCAGTACTTC
TRBJ2-3 TRBD2 TRBV7-8 - CASSLGVTSRTSTDTQYF TGTGCCAGCAGCTTAGGGGTGACTAGCAGAACTAGCACAGATACGCAGTATTTT
TRBJ1-6 - TRBV5-4 - CASSPGRGSPLHF TGTGCCAGCAGCCCCGGTAGGGGTTCACCCCTCCACTTT
TRBJ2-2 - TRBV11-2 - CASSPLANTGELFF TGTGCCAGCAGCCCACTAGCGAACACCGGGGAGCTGTTTTTT
TRBJ2-7 - TRBV30 - CAWNGGRNSYEQYF TGTGCCTGGAACGGGGGTAGGAACTCCTACGAGCAGTACTTC
TRBJ2-7 TRBD2 TRBV29-1 - CSVEVTSGSPYEQYF TGCAGCGTTGAGGTGACTAGCGGGAGTCCCTACGAGCAGTACTTC
TRBJ2-1 - TRBV11-2 - CASSSRPFSSYNEQFF TGTGCCAGCAGCTCCCGGCCGTTTAGCTCCTACAATGAGCAGTTCTTC
TRBJ2-2 - TRBV11-2 - CASSLGFSIGELFF TGTGCCAGCAGCTTAGGATTTTCCATCGGGGAGCTGTTTTTT
TRBJ2-3 - TRBV7-9 once CASSARPTDTQYF TGTGCCAGCAGCGCACGACCCACAGATACGCAGTATTTT
TRBJ2-7 TRBD1 TRBV27 - CASRGTGYEQYF TGTGCCAGCAGGGGGACAGGCTACGAGCAGTACTTC
TRBJ1-1 - TRBV14 - CASSQLKENTEAFF TGTGCCAGCAGCCAGCTGAAAGAAAACACTGAAGCTTTCTTT
TRBJ1-2 TRBD1 TRBV6-5 - CASSYSSGQPYGYTF TGTGCCAGCAGTTACTCATCGGGACAGCCCTATGGCTACACCTTC
TRBJ1-2 - TRBV12-5 - CASGPTDQLDGYTF TGTGCTAGTGGCCCGACAGACCAGCTTGATGGCTACACCTTC
TRBJ2-7 - TRBV7-9 - CASSYENTPHYEQYF TGTGCCAGCAGCTACGAAAACACCCCCCACTACGAGCAGTACTTC
TRBJ2-1 TRBD2 TRBV6-5 once CASRTSGSLREQFF TGTGCCAGCAGAACTAGCGGGAGCTTACGTGAGCAGTTCTTC
TRBJ1-1 - TRBV19 - CASHQGTLRTEAFF TGTGCCAGCCATCAGGGGACGCTGCGGACTGAAGCTTTCTTT
TRBJ2-7 TRBD1 TRBV4-2 - CASRRTGVDPYEQYF TGTGCCAGCAGGCGGACAGGGGTTGACCCCTACGAGCAGTACTTC
TRBJ1-6 - TRBV4-3 few CASSQDFAGQRFSPLHF TGCGCCAGCAGCCAAGATTTTGCAGGGCAGCGATTTTCACCCCTCCACTTT
TRBJ2-7 TRBD2 TRBV6-5 - CASSYVILAGHHEQYF TGTGCCAGCAGTTACGTTATTCTAGCGGGCCACCACGAGCAGTACTTC
TRBJ2-3 - TRBV5-4 - CASSTTATDTQYF TGTGCCAGCAGCACAACAGCAACAGATACGCAGTATTTT
TRBJ1-3 - TRBV18 - CASSSNRGGSGNTIYF TGTGCCAGCTCATCGAACCGGGGGGGCAGTGGAAACACCATATATTTT
TRBJ2-1 TRBD2 TRBV19 - CASNNNMGLAGVVEQFF TGTGCCAGTAACAATAACATGGGACTAGCGGGAGTGGTTGAGCAGTTCTTC
TRBJ2-3 - TRBV4-3 - CASSQQGTSTDTQYF TGCGCCAGCAGCCAACAGGGAACCTCCACAGATACGCAGTATTTT
TRBJ1-3 - TRBV5-6 few CASSLGRLSGNTIYF TGTGCCAGCAGCTTGGGGCGGCTCTCTGGAAACACCATATATTTT
TRBJ1-1 TRBD1 TRBV10-3 - CAIGRGQATEAFF TGTGCCATCGGGAGGGGGCAGGCCACTGAAGCTTTCTTT
TRBJ1-1 - TRBV20-1 once CSASRGQGDTEAFF TGCAGTGCTAGTCGAGGGCAGGGTGACACTGAAGCTTTCTTT
TRBJ2-1 TRBD2 TRBV5-4 - CASSPTSGSYDNEQFF TGTGCCAGCAGCCCGACTAGCGGGAGTTACGACAATGAGCAGTTCTTC
TRBJ2-7 TRBD1 TRBV29-1 - CSVLDRAREQYF TGCAGCGTTCTGGACAGGGCTCGGGAGCAGTACTTC
TRBJ2-4 - TRBV28 - CASTGRSLAKNIQYF TGTGCCAGCACGGGCAGGAGCTTAGCCAAAAACATTCAGTACTTC
TRBJ2-1 - TRBV18 - CASSPRAGDNEQFF TGTGCCAGCTCACCACGTGCGGGTGACAATGAGCAGTTCTTC
TRBJ1-6 - TRBV30 - CAWSIGAGSTVALHF TGTGCCTGGAGTATTGGCGCAGGGTCCACCGTGGCCCTCCACTTT
TRBJ2-1 TRBD1 TRBV11-2 - CASSQRRTGIYYNEQFF TGTGCCAGCAGCCAGCGGCGGACAGGGATTTACTACAATGAGCAGTTCTTC
TRBJ2-1 - TRBV5-1 - CASSLGLGGAYNEQFF TGCGCCAGCAGCTTGGGCCTAGGGGGAGCCTACAATGAGCAGTTCTTC
TRBJ1-1 - TRBV6-6 once CASSYPRDTEAFF TGTGCCAGCAGTTACCCCAGGGACACTGAAGCTTTCTTT
TRBJ2-3 TRBD2 TRBV5-1 - CASSPALAGVQDTQYF TGCGCCAGCAGCCCCGCTTTAGCGGGAGTTCAAGATACGCAGTATTTT
TRBJ2-7 TRBD1 TRBV27 - CASSLTTGDSYEQYF TGTGCCAGCAGTTTGACCACAGGGGACTCCTACGAGCAGTACTTC
TRBJ1-6 TRBD1 TRBV6-5 once CASRFQGAAPLHF TGTGCCAGCAGATTCCAGGGGGCGGCACCCCTCCACTTT
TRBJ1-3 - TRBV7-2 - CASSLQGAHLGNTIYF TGTGCCAGCAGCTTACAGGGAGCACACTTAGGAAACACCATATATTTT